The clone carrying this T cell receptor (beta chain) was observed many times. The sample originates from a study of T cells in Graves' hyperthyroidism and ophthalmopathy. The CDR3 runs 19 residues. Unmatched junction bases numbered 19, after V lost 3 bases and J lost 5 bases. Germline loops: CDR1 GTSNPN, CDR2 SVGIG (reference sequence). TCR beta CDR3 sequences were amplified from RNA transcripts. Initially, a first-round RT-PCR of the TCR CDR3 employed the HTBI primer set. TCRdb reprocessed the multiplex PCR reads with MiXCR, giving one entry per CDR3 protein. Here the sample spans under 650,000 distinct CDR3 sequences, around 15% being singletons. Graves' hyperthyroidism is called stable when ophthalmopathy does not progress within 18 months. Clinical symptoms, serum thyroxine, TRAb, thyroid ultrasound and orbital computed tomography established diagnosis.

The gene calls are TRBV30 and TRBJ1-2; 12 bases agree with TRBD1. Sequenced material: blood. The clonotype was recovered from a woman younger than 45 with Graves' hyperthyroidism. CDR3 DNA: TGTGCCTGGAGCCGGGATGTGATGGGGACAGGGGGCTTGCGGTATGGCTACACCTTC. This gives the protein CAWSRDVMGTGGLRYGYTF.